These T cell receptor beta chains were read from a single sample in a study of response to subunit inactivated influenza vaccine. TCRdb redid the calling of the RT-PCR reads with MiXCR, one entry per CDR3 protein. There are around 570,000 distinct CDR3 sequences in the sample; around 8% occur only once, and 13% lies in the top ten. Here the sequenced sample was PBMCs from blood, taken around 25 months after vaccination. The receptor set was obtained from a man in his fifties or sixties who received an inactivated influenza vaccine. Each CDR3 is given with its conserved first and last residue. Fields, in order: J gene, V gene, clone size, CDR3 protein. Some rows have no size entry. The others give once, few or many, or a class for an expanded clone.

TRBJ2-7 | TRBV9 | few | CASSPPGTDDEQYF
TRBJ2-7 | TRBV2 | - | CASSVPNERYSYEQYF
TRBJ1-4 | TRBV6-4 | - | CASSYDRINRGATNEKLFF
TRBJ2-6 | TRBV29-1 | many | CSVEWDEGTPSSGANVLTF
TRBJ2-5 | TRBV7-9 | - | CASSLGLLNQETQYF
TRBJ2-1 | TRBV11-2 | few | CASTETRQRRDEQFF
TRBJ1-4 | TRBV5-1 | few | CASRTGSQGEKLFF
TRBJ2-1 | TRBV18 | - | CASSPSTAYSIYNEQFF
TRBJ2-1 | TRBV27 | few | CASSLSRIQGQASSSYNEQFF
TRBJ1-1 | TRBV25-1 | - | CASSGGVMNTEAFF
TRBJ2-1 | TRBV5-1 | few | CASSLAIGHILSYNEQFF
TRBJ2-7 | TRBV24-1 | few | CATSDYGASGEQYF
TRBJ2-1 | TRBV20-1 | few | CSARGGLGREQFF
TRBJ2-6 | TRBV6-2/TRBV6-3 | - | CASSYSPAGLSSGANVLTF
TRBJ2-7 | TRBV4-3 | many | CASSQEPLAGGYEQYF
TRBJ1-2 | TRBV4-2 | few | CASSQNHRDNYGYTF
TRBJ1-5 | TRBV28 | many | CASSFVTDNQPQHF
TRBJ2-3 | TRBV6-1 | - | CASSRQGGWADTQYF
TRBJ2-2 | TRBV4-1 | many | CASSQERSGTGGFGELFF
TRBJ2-7 | TRBV29-1 | - | CSVDNNYEQYF
TRBJ2-1 | TRBV6-2/TRBV6-3 | - | CASTRWAGGYNEQFF
TRBJ2-5 | TRBV5-1 | - | CASRGEQGQETQYF
TRBJ2-4 | TRBV20-1 | many | CSAPTGDLLAKNIQYF
TRBJ2-7 | TRBV4-2 | - | CASSLESGGASEQYF
TRBJ2-4 | TRBV12-3/TRBV12-4 | few | CASSSLAAGNF
TRBJ2-3 | TRBV7-8 | - | CASSFETGTVSDTQYF
TRBJ2-2 | TRBV6-2/TRBV6-3 | many | CASWPGQAITGELFF
TRBJ2-7 | TRBV20-1 | - | CSARLTTGGKNTRAYEQYF
TRBJ2-7 | TRBV15 | many | CATSRERNQGYEQYF
TRBJ2-3 | TRBV7-8 | many | CASTLRLPTDTQYF
TRBJ1-1 | TRBV6-1 | many | CASVARTGGNTEAFF
TRBJ1-2 | TRBV10-3 | few | CAISWDRENGYTF
TRBJ2-6 | TRBV20-1 | few | CSASLVGQDHSGANVLTF
TRBJ1-3 | TRBV7-2 | - | CASSPMEGGRGNTIYF
TRBJ2-1 | TRBV4-3 | few | CASSQEREGPYNEQFF
TRBJ2-2 | TRBV6-2/TRBV6-3 | - | CASSYRLAGFTGELFF
TRBJ1-4 | TRBV12-3/TRBV12-4 | few | CASSLADGTNEKLFF
TRBJ2-7 | TRBV5-1 | few | CASSIDREQYF
TRBJ2-2 | TRBV12-3/TRBV12-4 | many | CASSLRGELFF
TRBJ1-2 | TRBV2 | - | CASTPSPQLGYTF
TRBJ2-3 | TRBV5-6 | - | CASSRSFPGTQYF
TRBJ1-5 | TRBV12-3/TRBV12-4 | few | CASSWSSNQPQHF
TRBJ2-1 | TRBV12-3/TRBV12-4 | many | CASSSTDSYNEQFF
TRBJ2-7 | TRBV4-3 | - | CASSQEPGLGVQYF
TRBJ2-1 | TRBV24-1 | few | CATSDPRGKKSSYNEQFF
TRBJ2-1 | TRBV29-1 | - | CSVEALAGSYNEQFF
TRBJ2-1 | TRBV29-1 | many | CSVARDLSDEQFF
TRBJ2-2 | TRBV7-8 | - | CASSLAGLLGTGELFF
TRBJ2-3 | TRBV10-3 | few | CAISQGSHTDTQYF
TRBJ1-4 | TRBV30 | - | CAWSEGMGNEKLFF
TRBJ2-5 | TRBV7-8 | many | CASSLQGGRETQYF
TRBJ1-1 | TRBV11-2 | many | CASSFRWTEAFF
TRBJ2-5 | TRBV30 | few | CAWSKGLAGGNGETQYF
TRBJ1-2 | TRBV28 | few | CASGGLQGPYGYTF
TRBJ2-7 | TRBV3-1 | many | CASSQDVAGVSEQYF
TRBJ2-1 | TRBV10-3 | many | CASLRGSGRDEQFF
TRBJ2-2 | TRBV5-1 | many | CASSLADRANTGELFF
TRBJ2-7 | TRBV9 | - | CASSVGSTGSGEQYF
TRBJ2-5 | TRBV12-3/TRBV12-4 | - | CASSLIGVPLHGVRETQYF